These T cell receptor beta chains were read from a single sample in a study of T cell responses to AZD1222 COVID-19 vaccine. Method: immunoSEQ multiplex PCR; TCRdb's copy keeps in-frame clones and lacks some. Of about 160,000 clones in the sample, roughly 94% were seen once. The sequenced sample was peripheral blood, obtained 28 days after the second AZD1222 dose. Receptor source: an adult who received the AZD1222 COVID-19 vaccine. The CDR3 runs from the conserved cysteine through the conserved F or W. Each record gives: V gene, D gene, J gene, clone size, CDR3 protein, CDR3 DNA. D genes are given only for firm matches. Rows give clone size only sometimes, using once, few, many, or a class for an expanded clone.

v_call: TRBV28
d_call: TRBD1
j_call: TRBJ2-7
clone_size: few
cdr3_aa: CASSRTGGYTYRSSYEQYF
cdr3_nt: TGTGCCAGCAGTCGGACAGGGGGTTACACGTACAGGAGCTCCTACGAGCAGTACTTC

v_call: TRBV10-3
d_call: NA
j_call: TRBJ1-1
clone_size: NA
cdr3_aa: CAISRGGQNTEAFF
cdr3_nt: TGTGCCATCAGCCGGGGCGGGCAGAACACTGAAGCTTTCTTT

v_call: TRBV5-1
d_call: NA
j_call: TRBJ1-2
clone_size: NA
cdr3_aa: CASSSGDGGSYTF
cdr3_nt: TGCGCCAGCAGCTCTGGGGACGGCGGGAGCTACACCTTC

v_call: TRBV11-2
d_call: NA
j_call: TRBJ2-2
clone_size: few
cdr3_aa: CASRVWAGMNTGELFF
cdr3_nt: TGTGCCAGCAGGGTTTGGGCCGGGATGAACACCGGGGAGCTGTTTTTT

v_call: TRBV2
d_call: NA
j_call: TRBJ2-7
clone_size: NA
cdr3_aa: CASRGHRNPYEQYF
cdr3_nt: TGTGCCAGCAGGGGACATCGTAATCCCTACGAGCAGTACTTC

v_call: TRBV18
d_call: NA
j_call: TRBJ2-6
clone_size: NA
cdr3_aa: CASSTRQLSGANVLTF
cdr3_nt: TGTGCCAGCTCAACCCGGCAGCTCTCTGGGGCCAACGTCCTGACTTTC

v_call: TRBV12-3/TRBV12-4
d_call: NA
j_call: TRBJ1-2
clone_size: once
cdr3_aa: CASSQTYGYTF
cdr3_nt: TGTGCCAGCAGTCAAACGTATGGCTACACCTTC

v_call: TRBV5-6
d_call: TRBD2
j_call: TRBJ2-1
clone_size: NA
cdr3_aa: CASSLERTSGSGNEQFF
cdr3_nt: TGTGCCAGCAGCTTGGAGAGGACTAGCGGGAGTGGGAATGAGCAGTTCTTC

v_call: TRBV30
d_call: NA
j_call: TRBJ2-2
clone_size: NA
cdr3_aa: CAWSERYTGELFF
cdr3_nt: TGTGCCTGGAGTGAGAGATACACCGGGGAGCTGTTTTTT

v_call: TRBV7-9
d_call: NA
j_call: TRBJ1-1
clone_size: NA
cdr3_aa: CASSLRATEAFF
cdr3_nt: TGTGCCAGCAGCTTAAGGGCGACTGAAGCTTTCTTT

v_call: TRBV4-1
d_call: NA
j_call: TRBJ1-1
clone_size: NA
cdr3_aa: CASSQDTGEAFF
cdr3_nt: TGCGCCAGCAGCCAAGACACAGGTGAAGCTTTCTTT

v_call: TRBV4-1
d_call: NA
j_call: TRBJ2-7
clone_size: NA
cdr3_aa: CASSQAAFGYEQYF
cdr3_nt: TGCGCCAGCAGCCAAGCGGCGTTCGGGTACGAGCAGTACTTC

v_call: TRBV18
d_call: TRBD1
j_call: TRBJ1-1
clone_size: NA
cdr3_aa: CASSLTGTGETEAFF
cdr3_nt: TGTGCCAGCTCACTAACCGGGACAGGGGAGACTGAAGCTTTCTTT

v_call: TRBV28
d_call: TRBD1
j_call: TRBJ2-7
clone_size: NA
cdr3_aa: CASSQQGYEQYF
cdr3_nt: TGTGCCAGCAGTCAACAGGGGTACGAGCAGTACTTC

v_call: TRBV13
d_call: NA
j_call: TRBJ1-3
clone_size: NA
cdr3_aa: CASSFGSLLSGNTIYF
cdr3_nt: TGTGCCAGCAGCTTCGGGAGCCTTTTATCTGGAAACACCATATATTTT

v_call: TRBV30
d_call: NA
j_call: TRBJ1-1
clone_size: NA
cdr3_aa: CAWSTGAPEAFF
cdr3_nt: TGTGCCTGGAGTACGGGGGCCCCTGAAGCTTTCTTT

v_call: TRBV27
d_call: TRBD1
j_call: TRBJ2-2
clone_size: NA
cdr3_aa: CATHEGQVNTGELFF
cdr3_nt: TGTGCCACCCACGAGGGACAGGTGAACACCGGGGAGCTGTTTTTT

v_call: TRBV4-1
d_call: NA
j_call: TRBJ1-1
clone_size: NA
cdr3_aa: CASSQAPRMNTEAFF
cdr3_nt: TGCGCCAGCAGCCAAGCCCCGCGGATGAACACTGAAGCTTTCTTT

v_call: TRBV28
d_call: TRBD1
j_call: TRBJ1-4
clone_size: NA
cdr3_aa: CASSPLGQGLPTNEKLFF
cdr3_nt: TGTGCCAGCAGTCCACTAGGACAGGGACTTCCGACTAATGAAAAACTGTTTTTT

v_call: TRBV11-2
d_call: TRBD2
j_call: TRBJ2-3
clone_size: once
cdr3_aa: CASSGTSGARFRQDTQYF
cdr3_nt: TGTGCCAGCAGCGGGACTAGCGGAGCCCGGTTCCGACAAGATACGCAGTATTTT

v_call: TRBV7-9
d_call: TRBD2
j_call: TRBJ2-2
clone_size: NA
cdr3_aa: CASSLLAGGWTGELFF
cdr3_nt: TGTGCCAGCAGCCTGCTAGCGGGAGGATGGACCGGGGAGCTGTTTTTT

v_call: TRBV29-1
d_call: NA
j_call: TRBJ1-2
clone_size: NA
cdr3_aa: CSVGDSNYGYTF
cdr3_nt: TGCAGCGTTGGAGACTCTAACTATGGCTACACCTTC

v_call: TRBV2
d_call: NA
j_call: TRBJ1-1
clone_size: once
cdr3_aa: CASERRGTTEAFF
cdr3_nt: TGTGCCAGCGAAAGAAGGGGGACCACTGAAGCTTTCTTT

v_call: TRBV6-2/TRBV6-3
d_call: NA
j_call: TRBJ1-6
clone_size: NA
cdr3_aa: CASSYGEEKPPSSYNSPLHF
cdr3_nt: TGTGCCAGCAGTTACGGGGAAGAGAAACCGCCGAGCTCCTATAATTCACCCCTCCACTTT

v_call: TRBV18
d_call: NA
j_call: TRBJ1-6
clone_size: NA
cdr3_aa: CASSPFDSSYNSPLHF
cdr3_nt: TGTGCCAGCTCACCGTTTGACAGCTCCTATAATTCACCCCTCCACTTT

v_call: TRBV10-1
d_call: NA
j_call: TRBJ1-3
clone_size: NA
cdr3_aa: CASSEGSSGNTIYF
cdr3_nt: TGCGCCAGCAGTGAGGGCTCATCTGGAAACACCATATATTTT

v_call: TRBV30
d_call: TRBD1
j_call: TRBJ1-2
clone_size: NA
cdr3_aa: CAWSVGGRGYTF
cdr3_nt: TGTGCCTGGAGTGTAGGGGGCCGAGGCTACACCTTC

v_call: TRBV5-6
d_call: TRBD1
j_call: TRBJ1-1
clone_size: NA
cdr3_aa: CASSFSFRDRGLNTEAFF
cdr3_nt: TGTGCCAGCAGCTTTTCTTTCCGAGACAGGGGGTTGAACACTGAAGCTTTCTTT

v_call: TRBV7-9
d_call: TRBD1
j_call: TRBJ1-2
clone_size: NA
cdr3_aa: CASSTTDRGQNYGYTF
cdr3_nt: TGTGCCAGCAGCACCACGGACAGGGGGCAGAACTATGGCTACACCTTC

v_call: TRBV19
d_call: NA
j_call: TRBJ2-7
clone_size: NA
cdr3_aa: CASSRMGYEQYF
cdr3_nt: TGTGCCAGCTCTAGAATGGGGTACGAGCAGTACTTC

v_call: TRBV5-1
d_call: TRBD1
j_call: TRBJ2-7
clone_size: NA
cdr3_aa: CASSLGDRGTYEQYF
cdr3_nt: TGCGCCAGCAGCTTGGGGGACAGGGGTACCTACGAGCAGTACTTC

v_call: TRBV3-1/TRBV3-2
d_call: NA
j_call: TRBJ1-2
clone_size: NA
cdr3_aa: CASSRPREAGYTF
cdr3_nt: TGTGCCAGCAGCCGCCCCAGGGAGGCTGGCTACACCTTC

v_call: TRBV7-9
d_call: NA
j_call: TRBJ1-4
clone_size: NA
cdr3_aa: CASSIPSTDSNEKLFF
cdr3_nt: TGTGCCAGCAGCATTCCTTCGACCGACTCTAATGAAAAACTGTTTTTT

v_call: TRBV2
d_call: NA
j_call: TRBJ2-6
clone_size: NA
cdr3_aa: CASSGAGALGANVLTF
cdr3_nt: TGTGCCAGCAGTGGAGCAGGGGCGCTTGGGGCCAACGTCCTGACTTTC

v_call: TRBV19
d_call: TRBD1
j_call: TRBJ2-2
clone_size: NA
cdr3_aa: CASIRDRYTGELFF
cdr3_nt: TGTGCCAGTATAAGGGACAGATACACCGGGGAGCTGTTTTTT

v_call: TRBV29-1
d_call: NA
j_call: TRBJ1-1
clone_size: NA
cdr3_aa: CSAPEGWGMNTEAFF
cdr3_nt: TGCAGCGCCCCTGAGGGATGGGGAATGAACACTGAAGCTTTCTTT

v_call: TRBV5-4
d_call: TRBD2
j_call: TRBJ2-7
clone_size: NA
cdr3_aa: CASSPGLAGWYEQYF
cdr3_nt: TGTGCCAGCAGCCCGGGACTAGCGGGATGGTACGAGCAGTACTTC

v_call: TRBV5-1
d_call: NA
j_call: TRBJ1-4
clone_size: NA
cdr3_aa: CASSERSTNEKLFF
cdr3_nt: TGCGCCAGCAGCGAGAGGTCAACTAATGAAAAACTGTTTTTT

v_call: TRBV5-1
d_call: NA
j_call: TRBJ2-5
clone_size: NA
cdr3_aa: CASSLVRGLQETQYF
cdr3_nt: TGCGCCAGCAGCTTGGTTAGGGGACTCCAAGAGACCCAGTACTTC

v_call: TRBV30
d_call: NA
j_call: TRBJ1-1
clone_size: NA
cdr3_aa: CAWSREVGGTEAFF
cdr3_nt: TGTGCCTGGAGTAGGGAGGTGGGGGGCACTGAAGCTTTCTTT

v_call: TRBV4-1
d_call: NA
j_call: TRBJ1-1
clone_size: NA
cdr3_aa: CASSQVAVNTEAFF
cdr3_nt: TGCGCCAGCAGCCAAGTAGCTGTGAACACTGAAGCTTTCTTT

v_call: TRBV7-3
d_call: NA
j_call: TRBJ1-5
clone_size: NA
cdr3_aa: CASSPKVRNQPQHF
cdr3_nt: TGTGCCAGCAGCCCAAAGGTCAGGAATCAGCCCCAGCATTTT

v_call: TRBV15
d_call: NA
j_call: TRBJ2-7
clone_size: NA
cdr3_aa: CATSRDPMGEGEQYF
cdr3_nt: TGTGCCACCAGCAGAGACCCGATGGGGGAAGGGGAGCAGTACTTC

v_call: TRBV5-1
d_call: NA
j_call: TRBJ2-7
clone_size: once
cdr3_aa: CASSLAAHEQYF
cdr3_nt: TGCGCCAGCAGCTTGGCCGCCCACGAGCAGTACTTC

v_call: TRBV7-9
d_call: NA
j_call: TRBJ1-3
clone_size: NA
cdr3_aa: CASSGNTIYF
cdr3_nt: TGTGCCAGCAGTGGAAACACCATATATTTT

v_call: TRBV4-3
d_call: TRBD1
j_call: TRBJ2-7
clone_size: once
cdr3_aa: CASSPGTGVHEQYF
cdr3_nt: TGCGCCAGCAGCCCCGGGACAGGGGTCCACGAGCAGTACTTC

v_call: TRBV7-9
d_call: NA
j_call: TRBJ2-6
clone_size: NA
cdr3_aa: CASNKQDSGANVLTF
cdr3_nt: TGTGCCAGCAACAAACAGGACTCTGGGGCCAACGTCCTGACTTTC

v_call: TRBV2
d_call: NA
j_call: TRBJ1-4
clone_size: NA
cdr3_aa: CASSQVGPERLFF
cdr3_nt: TGTGCCAGCAGCCAAGTGGGGCCGGAGCGACTGTTTTTT

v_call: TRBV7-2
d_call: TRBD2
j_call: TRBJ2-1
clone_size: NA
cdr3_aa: CASSLPPGTSGRNEQFF
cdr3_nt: TGTGCCAGCAGCTTACCTCCCGGGACTAGCGGGAGAAATGAGCAGTTCTTC

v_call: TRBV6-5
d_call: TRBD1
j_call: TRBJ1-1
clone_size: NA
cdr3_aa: CASSQGGTGNTEAFF
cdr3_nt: TGTGCCAGCAGTCAGGGGGGGACAGGGAACACTGAAGCTTTCTTT

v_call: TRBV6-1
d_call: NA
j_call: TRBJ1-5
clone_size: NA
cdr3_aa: CASSELSHDRNQPQHF
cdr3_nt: TGTGCCAGCAGTGAACTGTCCCACGATCGCAATCAGCCCCAGCATTTT

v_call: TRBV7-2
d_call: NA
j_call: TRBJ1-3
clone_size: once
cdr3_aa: CASSLGVGASGNTIYF
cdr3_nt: TGTGCCAGCAGCTTAGGAGTCGGGGCCTCTGGAAACACCATATATTTT

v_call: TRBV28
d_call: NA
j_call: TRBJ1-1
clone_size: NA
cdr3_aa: CASSQYTGTLTEAFF
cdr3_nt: TGTGCCAGCAGCCAATATACCGGGACGCTCACTGAAGCTTTCTTT